Listed here are 10 T cell receptor beta chains from one sample, sequenced in a study of blood T cell repertoires in COVID-19 (TCRdb year 2020). The library was made by the immunoSEQ multiplex PCR assay. The immuneACCESS repertoire file appears here via TCRdb, limited to in-frame rearrangements. These files lack a portion of the clones; in checked studies, under half of the deficit traces to unresolved V genes, and the cause of the others is not known. Counted in this sample were some 200,000 clones; around 87% of them appeared once. The leading ten clones occupy 2.5% to 3.5% of the sample. The specimen was peripheral blood. The receptors shown here come from a man aged 35 to 55 with active or convalescent COVID-19.

This chain uses TRBV27 with TRBJ1-2, with 12 bases aligning to TRBD1. This CDR3 is built from 16 residues. The V segment lost 5 bases and the J segment 4 bases; nucleotides outside the gene matches: 8. The V gene's germline CDR1 is MNHEY and CDR2 SMNVEV (reference sequence). This CDR3 reads CASSQGTGGDFYGYTF. The CDR3 coding sequence is TGTGCCAGCAGTCAAGGGACAGGGGGCGACTTCTATGGCTACACCTTC.

This chain joins TRBV30 and TRBJ1-2, with 9 bases matching TRBD1. Germline CDR1 and CDR2: GTSNPN and SVGIG (reference sequence). This CDR3 region has 14 residues. V lost 6 bases, J lost 4 bases, and 9 bases stayed unmatched. The CDR3 loop is CACLGTGSSYGYTF. CDR3 DNA: TGTGCCTGTCTTGGGACAGGGAGCTCCTATGGCTACACCTTC.

The CDR3 sequence: CASRGTGWGQPQHF. DNA of the CDR3: TGTGCCAGCAGGGGGACTGGGTGGGGGCAGCCCCAGCATTTT. The chain couples TRBV6-5 to TRBJ1-5; D is perhaps TRBD1 (5 bases). Germline CDR1 reads MNHEY; CDR2 reads SVGAGI. The CDR3 length is 14 residues. Trimming shortened V by 6 bases and J by 7 bases, and 16 bases separated the two germline ends.

The chain employs TRBV18 and TRBJ1-3, with 7 bases aligning to TRBD1. Trimming at V came to 3 bases and at J to 6 bases, leaving 5 bases not matched to a gene. The CDR3 loop spans 14 amino acids. From germline, CDR1 is KGHSH and CDR2 LQKENI. The CDR3 sequence: CASSPRTGQNTIYF. The CDR3 DNA reads TGTGCCAGCTCACCCAGGACAGGCCAAAACACCATATATTTT.

The rearrangement joins TRBV29-1 to TRBJ1-1; 10 bases fit TRBD1. CDR3 size: 14 residues. CDR1 is SQVTM and CDR2 is ANQGSEA in the germline V gene. The V and J ends lost 4 bases and 4 bases, in that order; junction bases with no gene match: 6. Here the CDR3 reads CSVVWDRGFTEAFF. CDR3 sequence (DNA): TGCAGCGTTGTGTGGGACAGGGGTTTCACTGAAGCTTTCTTT.

This clone was observed many times. The chain carries TRBV11-2 and TRBJ2-1, with D possibly TRBD1 on 5 matching bases. CDR3 length equals 16 residues. V shed 6 bases and J shed 0 bases, with 15 bases lying between them. Germline lookup yields CDR1 SGHAT and CDR2 FQNNGV. The CDR3, as DNA: TGTGCCAGCAGTTCTCTTCAGGGAAGCTCCTACAATGAGCAGTTCTTC. It codes for CASSSLQGSSYNEQFF. Full variable domain (missing parts from reference TRBV11-2 and TRBJ2-1): EAGVAQSPRYKIIEKRQSVAFWCNPISGHATLYWYQQILGQGPKLLIQFQNNGVVDDSQLPKDRFSAERLKGVDSTLKIQPAKLEDSAVYLCASSSLQGSSYNEQFFGPGTRLTVL.

The chain carries TRBV24-1 and TRBJ1-1; 8 positions agree with TRBD1. Germline-derived CDR1 and CDR2 are KGHDR and SFDVKD. J lost 5 bases, V lost 3 bases, and 10 bases had no gene match. The CDR3 extends over 16 amino acids. Written as DNA, the CDR3 is TGTGCCACCAGTGATCCGGGGACAGGAGCCGGGACTGAAGCTTTCTTT. Its protein is CATSDPGTGAGTEAFF.

This clone was seen only once. The rearrangement uses TRBV3-1 (or the pseudogene TRBV3-2) and TRBJ2-1; D possibly corresponds to TRBD1 (6 bases). Per the germline V gene, CDR1 is LGHDT and CDR2 is YNNKEL (reference sequence). Trimming cost V 1 base and J 8 bases, with 18 bases left between them. This CDR3 has 16 amino acids. CDR3 DNA: TGTGCCAGCAGCCAAGCGACAGGCGAGTTTTTGGATGAGCAGTTCTTC. Encoded protein: CASSQATGEFLDEQFF.

This chain connects TRBV10-2 to TRBJ2-7; TRBD2 is a possible D gene (5 bases). V lost 2 bases, J lost 2 bases, and 10 bases lay in between. The length of the CDR3 is 14 residues. From germline, CDR1 is WSHSY and CDR2 SAAADI. The CDR3 DNA reads as TGCGCCAGCAGTGAGGCGGGTCCTACCTACGAGCAGTACTTC. Protein product: CASSEAGPTYEQYF.

This chain links TRBV6-2 or TRBV6-3 with TRBJ1-2; the D is unclear. This CDR3 has 11 amino acids. V lost 4 bases and J 13 bases, leaving 13 bases between the germline ends. Germline CDR1 reads MNHEY; CDR2 reads SVGEGT. DNA for the CDR3: TGTGCCAGCAGTTCGACGGGGAGCCGCACCTTC. As protein: CASSSTGSRTF.